Shown below are 27 T cell receptor beta chains from a single sample sequenced in a study of chemoradiotherapy in HPV16-positive cancers. Repertoires were generated with immunoSEQ multiplex PCR, while TCRdb's copy carries only in-frame clones and drops some. The sample shows roughly 11,000 clones, around 80% of them seen only once. This material was obtained from a patient who underwent chemoradiotherapy. Receptor source: a human donor with HPV-associated anogenital cancer.

Only a few counts were recorded for this clone. In nucleotides, the CDR3 is TGTGCCAGTAGTATGTCCAATCTAGCTAACTATGGCTACACCTTC. Amino acids: CASSMSNLANYGYTF. The chain links TRBV19 to TRBJ1-2; no clear D gene. Germline V gene sequence: CDR1 LNHDA, CDR2 SQIVND (reference sequence). The CDR3 sequence is 15 residues long. The V gene lost 3 bases and the J gene lost 0 bases, with 11 bases spanning the gap.

This clone was recorded once. The V gene is TRBV11-2, the J gene TRBJ1-3; the D is unclear. Germline V gene data show CDR1 as SGHAT and CDR2 as FQNNGV. Between the trimmed V and J ends, which lost 3 bases and 0 bases, there was a span of 18 bases. The CDR3 sequence is 18 residues long. The CDR3 reads CASSFGSPITLSGNTIYF. Written as DNA, the CDR3 is TGTGCCAGCAGCTTCGGTTCCCCCATTACGCTCTCTGGAAACACCATATATTTT.

This chain connects TRBV4-3 to TRBJ1-2; possibly TRBD1 for D (6 bases). V lost 1 base and J lost 2, with 11 bases in between. CDR3 size: 15 residues. Germline CDR1 reads LGHNA; CDR2 reads YSLEER. The CDR3 nucleotides read TGCGCCAGCAGCCAAGTAGGGGGTGGGAACTATGGCTACACCTTC. Its translation is CASSQVGGGNYGYTF.

This chain connects TRBV7-2 to TRBJ2-7, with D perhaps matching TRBD2 (6 bases). Between the trimmed V and J ends, which lost 3 bases and 1 base, there was a span of 19 bases. The germline V gene has CDR1 SGHTA and CDR2 FQGNSA. The CDR3 length is 17 residues. The CDR3 sequence: CASSFEFLSGRSYEQYF. Written as DNA, the CDR3 is TGTGCCAGCAGCTTCGAATTCCTGTCAGGGAGGTCCTACGAGCAGTACTTC.

The chain links TRBV19 to TRBJ2-3, with D perhaps TRBD2 (6 bases). The CDR3 loop spans 14 amino acids. CDR1 and CDR2 from the germline V gene are LNHDA and SQIVND (reference sequence). V was pared by 8 bases and J by 5 bases, with 17 bases between. CDR3 nucleotides: TGTGCCAGTGAGCCCCGGGGGAGGAGAGATACGCAGTATTTT. Encoded protein: CASEPRGRRDTQYF. Supplemented by reference TRBV19 and TRBJ2-3, the full variable domain reads DGGITQSPKYLFRKEGQNVTLSCEQNLNHDAMYWYRQDPGQGLRLIYYSQIVNDFQKGDIAEGYSVSREKKESFPLTVTSAQKNPTAFYLCASEPRGRRDTQYFGPGTRLTVL.

The chain links TRBV11-2 to TRBJ1-1, with D hard to call. Germline CDR1 and CDR2: SGHAT and FQNNGV. Trimming took 3 bases from V and 4 from J, leaving 6 bases between them. This CDR3 spans 12 amino acids. Written as DNA, the CDR3 is TGTGCCAGCAGCTTGTTGGGCACTGAAGCTTTCTTT. Protein sequence: CASSLLGTEAFF.

This clone was counted once. The chain has TRBV7-8 and TRBJ2-1, with D unclear. CDR1 is SGHVS, CDR2 FQNEAQ, per germline. V lost 5 bases and J lost 0, with 8 bases in between. CDR3 length equals 14 residues. This CDR3 is CASSPPSSYNEQFF. In DNA, the CDR3 is TGTGCCAGCAGCCCCCCCAGCTCCTACAATGAGCAGTTCTTC.

The V gene is TRBV30, the J gene TRBJ1-1; TRBD1 is a possible D gene (6 bases). The germline V gene encodes CDR1 GTSNPN and CDR2 SVGIG (reference sequence). V shed 3 bases and J shed 8 bases, with 13 bases lying between them. The CDR3 is 12 residues long. The CDR3 is CAWSESGVEAFF. The CDR3 coding sequence is TGTGCCTGGAGCGAATCAGGGGTAGAAGCTTTCTTT.

The V gene is TRBV30, the J gene TRBJ1-6; D may be TRBD1 (5 bases). The CDR3 has 12 residues. CDR1 and CDR2 (germline): GTSNPN, SVGIG (reference sequence). Between the trimmed V and J ends, which lost 5 bases and 10 bases, there was a span of 12 bases. Written as DNA, the CDR3 is TGTGCCTGGCGAGGGGCAAAATCACCCCTCCACTTT. It translates to CAWRGAKSPLHF.

The chain combines TRBV6-5 with TRBJ1-6, with D possibly TRBD1 on 5 matching bases. Germline CDR1 and CDR2: MNHEY and SVGAGI. V gave up 3 bases and J gave up 4 bases, with 13 bases separating them. The CDR3 length is 16 residues. In DNA, the CDR3 is TGTGCCAGCAGTTATGAGACAGTGTCTTATAATTCACCCCTCCACTTT. It specifies CASSYETVSYNSPLHF.

The chain combines TRBV9 with TRBJ2-1; TRBD1 might be the D (5 bases). Deletions cut 4 bases from V and 2 bases from J, with 13 bases between. Germline CDR1 SGDLS, CDR2 YYNGEE. This CDR3 contains 15 residues. CDR3 region: CASSPASTAYNEQFF. CDR3 nucleotides: TGTGCCAGCAGCCCTGCATCGACAGCCTACAATGAGCAGTTCTTC. The whole variable domain, filled in from reference TRBV9 and TRBJ2-1, reads DSGVTQTPKHLITATGQRVTLRCSPRSGDLSVYWYQQSLDQGLQFLIQYYNGEERAKGNILERFSAQQFPDLHSELNLSSLELGDSALYFCASSPASTAYNEQFFGPGTRLTVL.

V is TRBV19 and J is TRBJ2-1, with D perhaps being TRBD1 or TRBD2 (6 bases each). V was cut by 1 base and J by 2 bases, with 9 bases left in between. Germline V gene sequence: CDR1 LNHDA, CDR2 SQIVND (reference sequence). The CDR3 is 15 amino acids. The CDR3, as DNA: TGTGCCAGTAGTATAGGGGGGGCCCCCTACAATGAGCAGTTCTTC. This codes for CASSIGGAPYNEQFF.

The rearrangement uses TRBV4-2 and TRBJ1-1; maybe TRBD1 (6 bases). The germline gives CDR1 LGHNA, CDR2 YNFKEQ. The CDR3 sequence is 13 residues long. V shed 5 bases and J shed 10 bases, with 17 bases lying between them. DNA for the CDR3: TGTGCCAGCAGCTACGGACAGCCCTGGGGAGCTTTCTTT. Amino acid sequence: CASSYGQPWGAFF.

Only a few counts were recorded for this clone. This chain uses TRBV2 with TRBJ1-5; D might be TRBD1 (6 bases). CDR3 size: 14 residues. The V end was cut by 6 bases, the J end by 7 bases, with 16 bases between. The germline V gene encodes CDR1 SNHLY and CDR2 FYNNEI. The CDR3 DNA follows: TGTGCCAGCAGGAGGGAACAGGGAAGACAGCCCCAGCATTTT. This translates into CASRREQGRQPQHF.

The chain recombines TRBV7-2 with TRBJ2-3; 9 bases are shared with TRBD2. With V trimmed by 2 bases and J by 5 bases, 11 bases remained unmatched. This CDR3 has 17 residues. Germline loops: CDR1 SGHTA, CDR2 FQGNSA. The CDR3 DNA sequence: TGTGCCAGCAGCTTATATGCGGGGGGGTTAACGGGAGATACGCAGTATTTT. Translated, it gives CASSLYAGGLTGDTQYF.

CDR3 coding DNA: TGTGCCAGCAGCTTAGTAGCTAATGAGCAGTTCTTC. Protein: CASSLVANEQFF. The chain couples TRBV7-9 to TRBJ2-1; the D is unclear. The germline gives CDR1 SEHNR, CDR2 FQNEAQ (reference sequence). V shed 1 base and J shed 7 bases, with 5 bases lying between them. This CDR3 is 12 amino acids long.

The chain combines TRBV25-1 with TRBJ1-1, with D maybe TRBD1 (5 bases). CDR1 and CDR2 (germline): MGHDK, SYGVNS. This CDR3 contains 15 residues. V was cut by 4 bases and J by 5 bases, with 17 bases left in between. CDR3 DNA: TGTGCCAGCAGTGCCGTTAAGGGACCGCTTACTGAAGCTTTCTTT. Its protein is CASSAVKGPLTEAFF.

The V call is TRBV7-3, the J call TRBJ2-1, with D maybe TRBD2 (5 bases). The CDR3 loop spans 16 amino acids. V lost 3 bases, J lost 8 bases, and 20 bases lay in between. Germline V gene sequence: CDR1 SGHTA, CDR2 FQGTGA. The CDR3 DNA sequence: TGTGCCAGCAGCTTTTCGGTGGCAGGAGGCAAGGATGAGCAGTTCTTC. This translates into CASSFSVAGGKDEQFF.

The chain has TRBV7-9 and TRBJ2-3; D may be TRBD1 (6 bases). Trimming stripped 2 bases from V and 4 bases from J, with 10 bases between. Looked up from germline, CDR1 is SEHNR and CDR2 is FQNEAQ (reference sequence). The CDR3 extends over 14 amino acids. This chain's CDR3 is CASSLLDSADTQYF. CDR3 nucleotides: TGTGCCAGCAGCTTATTGGACAGTGCAGATACGCAGTATTTT.

This clone was observed a handful of times. The rearrangement uses TRBV10-3 and TRBJ1-6; 10 bases align to TRBD1. Losses at the gene ends were 4 bases for V and 7 bases for J; bases not matched to a gene: 1. The length of the CDR3 is 14 residues. The germline CDR1 and CDR2 sequences are ENHRY and SYGVKD. In nucleotides, the CDR3 is TGTGCCATCAGTGGACAGGGGGCCAATTCACCCCTCCACTTT. It translates to CAISGQGANSPLHF.

The chain joins TRBV4-3 to TRBJ1-1; TRBD1 is a possible D gene (6 bases). CDR3 size: 13 residues. The ends were cut back, 5 bases at V and 4 bases at J, with 11 bases in the middle. Germline CDR1 LGHNA, CDR2 YSLEER. For the CDR3, the DNA is TGCGCCAGCAGCGTACAGGGAGGCACTGAAGCTTTCTTT. Its translation is CASSVQGGTEAFF.

This chain connects TRBV6-1 to TRBJ2-3; D is unresolved. Trimming took 10 bases from V and 1 from J, leaving 12 bases between them. This CDR3 spans 13 amino acids. Germline V CDR1 and CDR2: MNHNS, SASEGT. CDR3: CAISPAGTDTQYF. CDR3 sequence (DNA): TGTGCCATCTCCCCAGCCGGCACAGATACGCAGTATTTT.

Written as DNA, the CDR3 is TGTGCCAGCAGCAGAACAGGGGGGAGTACTGAAGCTTTCTTT. Translation gives CASSRTGGSTEAFF. The rearrangement uses TRBV11-3 and TRBJ1-1, with TRBD1 matching 8 bases. Germline V gene data show CDR1 as SGHNT and CDR2 as YENEEA. The CDR3 is made up of 14 amino acids. V was pared by 5 bases and J by 5 bases, with 7 bases of the junction left unmatched.

The V and J genes are TRBV9 and TRBJ2-5; 8 bases map to TRBD2. This CDR3 region has 16 residues. CDR1 and CDR2 from the germline V gene are SGDLS and YYNGEE. V was pared by 4 bases and J by 0 bases, with 8 bases of the junction left unmatched. The CDR3 DNA reads as TGTGCCAGCAGCCCTTCCGGGGGGGCCTACCAAGAGACCCAGTACTTC. Translation gives CASSPSGGAYQETQYF.

This clone was seen only once. V usage is TRBV30 and J usage is TRBJ1-2; 10 nucleotides line up with TRBD1. The CDR3 consists of 19 residues. The V gene's germline CDR1 is GTSNPN and CDR2 SVGIG (reference sequence). CDR3 nucleotide sequence: TGTGCTGCACACTCGACCGGGACAGGGGCTCCGCTTCTTCTTTCTGGCTACACCTTC. This translates into CAAHSTGTGAPLLLSGYTF.

This rearrangement joins TRBV21-1 to TRBJ2-5; no DNA check was done on the table's D call, TRBD2. TRBV21-1 is an annotated pseudogene. This CDR3 has 16 residues. Written as DNA, the CDR3 is TGTGCCAGCAGCAAAGAGGTACCGGGGGGCAAAGAGACCCAGTACTTC. It yields the protein CASSKEVPGGKETQYF.

The V gene is TRBV7-9, the J gene TRBJ2-1; TRBD1 might be the D (5 bases). Germline loops: CDR1 SEHNR, CDR2 FQNEAQ (reference sequence). CDR3 size: 9 residues. V was pared by 11 bases and J by 10 bases, with 9 bases between. The DNA for the CDR3 is TGTGCCCGAAGGGGAGAGCAGTTCTTC. Amino acid sequence: CARRGEQFF.